Presented here are 20 T cell receptor beta chains from one specimen sequenced in a study of cytomegalovirus exposure and HLA in healthy donors (dated by TCRdb to the late 2010s). Library method: the immunoSEQ multiplex PCR assay. A mixture of 60 forward primers for TCR Vbeta segments and 13 reverse primers for TCR Jbeta segments was used in the multiplex PCR. The table comes from immuneACCESS by way of TCRdb, which keeps in-frame sequences with V and J called. Part of the clones is missing from these tables; in studies checked, under half for an unresolved V gene and the rest for unknown reasons. The sample table records some 71,000 clones; approximately 70% of these occur just once. The ten most abundant clones make up 9.7% of the sample. The sequenced sample consisted of PBMCs. These receptors came from a woman in her forties or fifties in good health and CMV-seropositive.

The J gene is TRBJ2-2, the V gene TRBV7-2; 7 bases fit TRBD2. Germline values: CDR1 SGHTA, CDR2 FQGNSA. The CDR3 loop spans 15 amino acids. V dropped 2 bases and J dropped 0; count of bases not matched to a gene: 0. The DNA for the CDR3 is TGTGCCAGCAGCTTACTAGCGGCGAACACCGGGGAGCTGTTTTTT. Amino acid sequence: CASSLLAANTGELFF.

The gene calls are TRBV28 and TRBJ1-2; 9 bases agree with TRBD1. The CDR3 is made up of 15 amino acids. After removal of 4 bases from V and 3 bases from J, the junction contained 6 bases not matched to a gene. From germline, CDR1 is MDHEN and CDR2 SYDVKM. The CDR3 DNA reads TGTGCCAGCAGTTCCGGGACAGGGACTCACTATGGCTACACCTTC. Protein sequence: CASSSGTGTHYGYTF.

The chain carries TRBV29-1 and TRBJ1-2, with unresolved D. Trimming shortened V by 5 bases and J by 1 base, and 5 bases separated the two germline ends. The CDR3 runs 11 residues. The V gene's germline CDR1 is SQVTM and CDR2 ANQGSEA. CDR3 region: CSVLSNYGYTF. The CDR3 DNA follows: TGCAGCGTTTTGAGTAACTATGGCTACACCTTC.

This clone was picked up a small number of times. This chain joins TRBV4-1 and TRBJ2-3; TRBD2 matches 7 bases. Germline CDR1 is MGHRA and CDR2 is YSYEKL. CDR3 size: 13 residues. The junction had 1 base not matched to a gene; V was cut back by 5 bases and J by 2 bases. The CDR3 here is CASSWDYTDTQYF. CDR3 bases: TGCGCCAGCAGCTGGGACTACACAGATACGCAGTATTTT.

The chain employs TRBV5-1 and TRBJ1-1; 7 bases are shared with TRBD1. V was clipped by 4 bases and J by 11 bases; unmatched bases: 14. Germline-derived CDR1 and CDR2 are SGHRS and YFSETQ. This CDR3 contains 14 residues. CDR3 in amino acids: CASSPGQYYPWAFF. CDR3 in DNA: TGCGCCAGCAGCCCGGGACAGTACTACCCCTGGGCTTTCTTT.

The gene calls are TRBV13 and TRBJ2-1; 7 nucleotides line up with TRBD1. The length of the CDR3 is 15 residues. Germline CDR1 is PRHDT and CDR2 is FYEKMQ (reference sequence). The V gene end was trimmed by 1 base and the J gene end by 7 bases; junction bases not matched to a gene: 7. DNA for the CDR3: TGTGCCAGCAGCTTAGCTCTTCAGGGGGTAAATGAGCAGTTCTTC. Its translation: CASSLALQGVNEQFF.

The chain carries TRBV7-8 and TRBJ1-2; the D gene is possibly TRBD1 (5 bases). Germline V lookup: CDR1 SGHVS, CDR2 FQNEAQ. Trimming stripped 0 bases from V and 3 bases from J, with 14 bases between. The CDR3 consists of 16 residues. The CDR3 DNA sequence: TGTGCCAGCAGCTTAGCTATCAGGGAAGGGTACTATGGCTACACCTTC. As protein: CASSLAIREGYYGYTF. Drawing the rest from reference TRBV7-8 and TRBJ1-2, the complete variable domain is GAGVSQSPRYKVAKRGQDVALRCDPISGHVSLFWYQQALGQGPEFLTYFQNEAQLDKSGLPSDRFFAERPEGSVSTLKIQRTQQEDSAVYLCASSLAIREGYYGYTFGSGTRLTVV.

The chain combines TRBV13 with TRBJ1-2; D ambiguous. The CDR3 is 14 amino acids. The V end was cut by 2 bases, the J end by 4 bases, with 11 bases between. Germline assignment: CDR1 PRHDT and CDR2 FYEKMQ (reference sequence). CDR3 residues: CASSLREGSYGYTF. CDR3 DNA sequence: TGTGCCAGCAGCTTAAGGGAAGGGAGCTATGGCTACACCTTC.

The chain links TRBV4-3 to TRBJ2-7; tentatively, D is TRBD1 (5 bases). The CDR3 totals 16 residues. Germline lookup yields CDR1 LGHNA and CDR2 YSLEER. Trimming shortened V by 3 bases and J by 4 bases, and 19 bases separated the two germline ends. The CDR3 here is CASSQSGSQGLYEQYF. DNA for the CDR3: TGCGCCAGCAGCCAGAGTGGCTCGCAGGGATTATACGAGCAGTACTTC.

The V and J genes are TRBV4-3 and TRBJ2-6; 7 positions match TRBD2. The germline V gene has CDR1 LGHNA and CDR2 YSLEER. This CDR3 is built from 17 residues. The V segment lost 5 bases and the J segment 0 bases; nucleotides outside the gene matches: 7. The CDR3, as DNA: TGCGCCAGCAGCGCAACGGGGGGAGACTCTGGGGCCAACGTCCTGACTTTC. Translating it yields CASSATGGDSGANVLTF.

This rearrangement joins TRBV5-4 to TRBJ1-2, with 7 bases lining up with TRBD1. The CDR3 spans 13 residues. The germline CDR1 and CDR2 sequences are SGHNT and YYREEE (reference sequence). J lost 10 bases, V lost 0 bases, and 6 bases had no gene match. The CDR3 DNA is TGTGCCAGCAGCTTGGCAGGGGGTCGTACCTACACCTTC. The encoded protein is CASSLAGGRTYTF.

A single count supports this clone. The chain carries TRBV5-5 and TRBJ2-3; 8 bases line up with TRBD2. The CDR3 runs to 15 residues. With V trimmed by 5 bases and J by 1 base, 6 bases remained unmatched. Looked up from germline, CDR1 is SGHKS and CDR2 is YYEKEE (reference sequence). Written as DNA, the CDR3 is TGTGCCAGCAGTCCGGGGCGGGGGGGCACAGATACGCAGTATTTT. As protein: CASSPGRGGTDTQYF.

The genes are TRBV5-1 and TRBJ2-1, with D possibly matching TRBD2 (5 bases). Trimming left V 2 bases short and J 1 base short, with 7 bases between. Looked up from germline, CDR1 is SGHRS and CDR2 is YFSETQ. The CDR3 has 14 residues. The CDR3 protein is CASSFEGSYNEQFF. CDR3 bases: TGCGCCAGCAGCTTCGAGGGATCCTACAATGAGCAGTTCTTC.

The V call is TRBV9, the J call TRBJ2-7, with 8 bases lining up with TRBD1. CDR3 length equals 15 residues. Germline values: CDR1 SGDLS, CDR2 YYNGEE. The J segment lost 6 bases and the V segment lost 0 bases, leaving 8 bases of the junction unmatched. CDR3 in amino acids: CASSVEAGGMGEQYF. CDR3 DNA: TGTGCCAGCAGCGTAGAGGCAGGGGGCATGGGCGAGCAGTACTTC.

The chain has TRBV9 and TRBJ1-1; 7 bases are shared with TRBD1. V trimming: 3 bases; J trimming: 8 bases; junction bases outside the gene matches: 4. The V gene's germline CDR1 is SGDLS and CDR2 YYNGEE. This CDR3 is 12 amino acids long. CDR3 nucleotide sequence: TGTGCCAGCAGCGCAGGGGACAGAGAAGCTTTCTTT. Protein: CASSAGDREAFF.

The genes are TRBV11-3 and TRBJ2-7, with 10 bases fitting TRBD1. CDR1 is SGHNT and CDR2 is YENEEA in the germline V gene. V lost 8 bases, J lost 3 bases, and 4 bases stayed unmatched. This CDR3 comprises 13 residues. The CDR3 region is CASRGTGDYEQYF. DNA for the CDR3: TGTGCCAGCCGAGGGACAGGGGACTACGAGCAGTACTTC.

V gene TRBV13 combines with J gene TRBJ2-1; 12 nucleotides line up with TRBD2. This CDR3 spans 19 amino acids. V lost 5 bases and J lost 6; bases outside the gene matches: 17. Germline CDR1 PRHDT, CDR2 FYEKMQ (reference sequence). The CDR3 protein is CASSRLTGLAGNSGNEQFF. The CDR3 DNA reads TGTGCCAGCAGCCGATTGACAGGACTAGCGGGGAACTCAGGCAATGAGCAGTTCTTC.

The chain carries TRBV4-3 and TRBJ1-1; no firm D call. V lost 1 base and J lost 4, with 13 bases in between. The CDR3 extends over 15 amino acids. Per the germline V gene, CDR1 is LGHNA and CDR2 is YSLEER. CDR3 amino acids: CASSQGNMATTEAFF. The DNA of the CDR3 is TGCGCCAGCAGCCAAGGTAATATGGCAACCACTGAAGCTTTCTTT.

V usage is TRBV29-1 and J usage is TRBJ2-7; TRBD2 matches at 11 bases. With V trimmed by 1 base and J by 3 bases, 2 bases remained unmatched. Germline V gene lookup returns CDR1 SQVTM and CDR2 ANQGSEA. CDR3 size: 14 residues. The CDR3 here is CSVEVLAGGYEQYF. CDR3 DNA: TGCAGCGTTGAAGTCCTAGCGGGAGGCTACGAGCAGTACTTC.

This chain links TRBV5-4 with TRBJ2-1; 7 bases are shared with TRBD1. V trimming: 5 bases; J trimming: 6 bases; junction bases outside the gene matches: 11. CDR1 is SGHNT and CDR2 is YYREEE in the germline V gene (reference sequence). This CDR3 has 15 amino acids. CDR3 in DNA: TGTGCCAGCAGTTTTTCCGGGACAGTTATCAATGAGCAGTTCTTC. Residues: CASSFSGTVINEQFF.